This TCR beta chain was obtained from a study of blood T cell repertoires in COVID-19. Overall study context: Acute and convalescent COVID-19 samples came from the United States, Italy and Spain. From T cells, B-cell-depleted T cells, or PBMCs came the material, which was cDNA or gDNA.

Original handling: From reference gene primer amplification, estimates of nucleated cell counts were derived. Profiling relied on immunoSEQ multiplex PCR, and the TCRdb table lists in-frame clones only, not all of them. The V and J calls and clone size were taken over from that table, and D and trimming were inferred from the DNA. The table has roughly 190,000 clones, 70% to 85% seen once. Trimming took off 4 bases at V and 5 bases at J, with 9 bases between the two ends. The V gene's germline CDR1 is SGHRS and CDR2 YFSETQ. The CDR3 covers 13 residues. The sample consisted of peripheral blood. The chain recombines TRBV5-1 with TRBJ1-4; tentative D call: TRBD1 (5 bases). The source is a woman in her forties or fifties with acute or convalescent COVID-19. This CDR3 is CASSRGINEKLFF. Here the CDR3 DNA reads TGCGCCAGCAGCAGGGGAATAAATGAAAAACTGTTTTTT.